The 23 T cell receptor beta chains below were found in one sample sequenced in a study of cytomegalovirus exposure and HLA in healthy donors. PCR primers comprised 60 Vbeta and 13 Jbeta primers. TCRdb's table, derived via immunoSEQ multiplex PCR, lists solely in-frame clones and lacks some. The repertoire holds approximately 180,000 clones, with around 90% as singletons. Sequenced input: PBMCs. These TCRs come from a woman younger than 30 in good health and CMV-seronegative.

V is TRBV29-1 and J is TRBJ2-4; D uncertain. This CDR3 region has 13 residues. CDR1 is SQVTM, CDR2 ANQGSEA, per germline. V dropped 4 bases and J dropped 4 bases, with 11 bases sitting between them. CDR3 residues: CSVASQSKNIQYF. The CDR3 DNA sequence: TGCAGCGTTGCATCACAGAGTAAAAACATTCAGTACTTC.

The chain is built from TRBV9 and TRBJ2-7; 10 bases align to TRBD2. The CDR3 is 16 residues long. Losses at the gene ends were 0 bases for V and 3 bases for J; bases not matched to a gene: 6. Per germline, CDR1 SGDLS and CDR2 YYNGEE. The CDR3 sequence is CASSVALGTSDYEQYF. The DNA of the CDR3 is TGTGCCAGCAGCGTAGCTCTAGGGACTAGCGACTACGAGCAGTACTTC.

The rearrangement uses TRBV29-1 and TRBJ1-5; 9 bases agree with TRBD1. V lost 4 bases, J lost 5 bases, and 3 bases stayed unmatched. The CDR3 contains 13 residues. Germline V lookup: CDR1 SQVTM, CDR2 ANQGSEA. The CDR3 region has the DNA TGCAGCGTTGGGAGGGACAGGGATCAGCCCCAGCATTTT. It codes for CSVGRDRDQPQHF.

The chain recombines TRBV4-2 with TRBJ2-1, with D possibly matching TRBD1 (5 bases). CDR1 is LGHNA and CDR2 is YNFKEQ in the germline V gene. This CDR3 region has 14 residues. The ends were cut back, 0 bases at V and 7 bases at J, with 10 bases in the middle. The CDR3 DNA reads TGTGCCAGCAGCCAAGATAATAGGGGTAATGAGCAGTTCTTC. Translation gives CASSQDNRGNEQFF.

The chain couples TRBV10-3 to TRBJ1-3, with D maybe TRBD1 (6 bases). The CDR3 consists of 15 residues. Trimming left V 11 bases short and J 0 bases short, with 17 bases between. The germline V gene has CDR1 ENHRY and CDR2 SYGVKD. The CDR3 DNA follows: TGTGCCGTCGGACAGCCGGCTCGCTCTGGAAACACCATATATTTT. This sequence encodes CAVGQPARSGNTIYF.

This clone appeared once. The chain uses TRBV28 and TRBJ2-3; 12 bases map to TRBD2. V gave up 7 bases and J gave up 2 bases; unmatched junction bases: 10. The CDR3 length is 17 residues. Germline-derived CDR1 and CDR2 are MDHEN and SYDVKM. For the CDR3, the DNA is TGTGCCAGCAATCTTCCGGGACTAGCGGGCTCCACAGATACGCAGTATTTT. It encodes CASNLPGLAGSTDTQYF. The variable domain in full, with the rest retrieved from reference TRBV28 and TRBJ2-3, is DVKVTQSSRYLVKRTGEKVFLECVQDMDHENMFWYRQDPGLGLRLIYFSYDVKMKEKGDIPEGYSVSREKKERFSLILESASTNQTSMYLCASNLPGLAGSTDTQYFGPGTRLTVL.

The genes are TRBV5-1 and TRBJ2-7, with D perhaps TRBD2 (6 bases). Germline V gene lookup returns CDR1 SGHRS and CDR2 YFSETQ. This CDR3 is 12 amino acids long. Trimming stripped 3 bases from V and 6 bases from J, with 10 bases between. This chain's CDR3 is CASSSGGGEQYF. The CDR3 DNA reads TGCGCCAGCAGCTCCGGGGGTGGCGAGCAGTACTTC.

This chain uses TRBV9 with TRBJ1-2; 8 nucleotides line up with TRBD1. The ends lost 6 bases at V and 4 bases at J; junction bases unmatched: 11. The CDR3 sequence is 15 residues long. Germline assignment: CDR1 SGDLS and CDR2 YYNGEE. CDR3 DNA sequence: TGTGCCAGCAAGCGGGAAGGACAGGGCGGCTATGGCTACACCTTC. It is translated as CASKREGQGGYGYTF.

V usage is TRBV28 and J usage is TRBJ2-1; 12 bases line up with TRBD2. Germline trimming cut 3 bases from V and 9 bases from J; bases unmatched to any gene: 6. Germline CDR1 and CDR2: MDHEN and SYDVKM. This CDR3 has 15 residues. In DNA, the CDR3 is TGTGCCAGCAGTTTTGTTCGACTAGCGGGAGCTGAGCAGTTCTTC. It specifies CASSFVRLAGAEQFF.

The genes are TRBV6-5 and TRBJ1-2, with TRBD1 matching 9 bases. The CDR3 has 13 amino acids. Germline V CDR1 and CDR2: MNHEY, SVGAGI. J was trimmed by 4 bases and V by 11 bases; bases with no gene match: 8. This CDR3 reads CASNRGRGYGYTF. CDR3 DNA: TGTGCCTCCAACAGGGGGCGCGGCTATGGCTACACCTTC.

The chain uses TRBV6-5 and TRBJ2-7, with 7 positions matching TRBD2. The length of the CDR3 is 15 residues. Trimming cost V 5 bases and J 0 bases; bases outside gene matches: 7. Germline CDR1 and CDR2: MNHEY and SVGAGI. The CDR3 spells CASSKGTTSSYEQYF. The CDR3 DNA reads as TGTGCCAGCAGTAAGGGGACTACTAGCTCCTACGAGCAGTACTTC.

The chain links TRBV11-2 to TRBJ2-2; D might be TRBD2 (6 bases). The CDR3 length is 16 residues. CDR1 and CDR2 from the germline V gene are SGHAT and FQNNGV. The germline V and J ends were trimmed by 3 bases and 3 bases, with 14 bases remaining between them. The CDR3 protein is CASSFPIGGYTGELFF. The DNA for the CDR3 is TGTGCCAGCAGCTTCCCCATCGGGGGATACACCGGGGAGCTGTTTTTT.

The chain couples TRBV30 to TRBJ2-7, with D possibly TRBD2 on 6 matching bases. From germline, CDR1 is GTSNPN and CDR2 SVGIG (reference sequence). Trimming stripped 1 base from V and 0 bases from J, with 13 bases between. This CDR3 spans 15 amino acids. CDR3 protein: CAWSAGLPSSYEQYF. CDR3 DNA: TGTGCCTGGAGTGCGGGACTCCCAAGCTCCTACGAGCAGTACTTC.

The genes are TRBV6-5 and TRBJ1-5; no clear D gene. This CDR3 contains 13 residues. With 2 bases removed from V and 6 bases from J, the gap between germline ends came to 8 bases. Germline assignment: CDR1 MNHEY and CDR2 SVGAGI. This chain's CDR3 is CASSYDSGQPQHF. In nucleotides, the CDR3 is TGTGCCAGCAGTTACGACTCCGGTCAGCCCCAGCATTTT.

The V gene is TRBV15, the J gene TRBJ2-1; possible D gene TRBD2, 5 bases. CDR3 length: 14 residues. The V gene's germline CDR1 is LNHNV and CDR2 YYDKDF (reference sequence). Trimming removed 3 bases at V and 4 bases at J, with 10 bases between. In DNA, the CDR3 is TGTGCCACCAGCAGTGCGGGTCCTTACAATGAGCAGTTCTTC. It yields the protein CATSSAGPYNEQFF.

The chain couples TRBV7-9 to TRBJ2-3; 8 bases fit TRBD2. The J segment lost 2 bases and the V segment lost 3 bases, leaving 7 bases of the junction unmatched. Germline assignment: CDR1 SEHNR and CDR2 FQNEAQ (reference sequence). The CDR3 runs 16 residues. CDR3 amino acids: CASSLVTSGTTDTQYF. The CDR3 DNA reads as TGTGCCAGCAGCTTGGTAACTAGCGGAACCACAGATACGCAGTATTTT.

The chain carries TRBV15 and TRBJ2-7, with D tentatively TRBD2 (5 bases). V was trimmed by 5 bases and J by 6 bases, leaving 11 bases between them. Germline assignment: CDR1 LNHNV and CDR2 YYDKDF (reference sequence). The CDR3 is made up of 12 amino acids. CDR3 sequence: CATSPERVEQYF. The CDR3 DNA sequence: TGTGCCACCAGCCCCGAGAGGGTCGAGCAGTACTTC.

The CDR3 DNA reads TGTGCCAGCAGCTTGGGACAGGGGGCGGGTACTGAAGCTTTCTTT. It yields the protein CASSLGQGAGTEAFF. The chain recombines TRBV5-5 with TRBJ1-1; 10 bases fit TRBD1. The CDR3 runs 15 residues. CDR1 is SGHKS and CDR2 is YYEKEE in the germline V gene (reference sequence). V dropped 0 bases and J dropped 5; count of bases not matched to a gene: 4.

The chain carries TRBV6-5 and TRBJ2-4; D is possibly TRBD1 (5 bases). Trimming removed 2 bases from V and 0 bases from J, with 11 bases in between. The CDR3 consists of 16 residues. CDR1 and CDR2 (germline): MNHEY, SVGAGI. The CDR3 spells CASSYGAPPAKNIQYF. The CDR3 bases are TGTGCCAGCAGTTACGGGGCTCCGCCAGCCAAAAACATTCAGTACTTC.

J is TRBJ2-5 and V is TRBV29-1; D possibly corresponds to TRBD2 (5 bases). The germline gives CDR1 SQVTM, CDR2 ANQGSEA. This CDR3 spans 14 amino acids. Between the trimmed V and J ends, which lost 7 bases and 4 bases, there was a span of 19 bases. Written as DNA, the CDR3 is TGCAGCGGAGGTAACAGAGGGAGCTCAGAGACCCAGTACTTC. Protein: CSGGNRGSSETQYF.

J is TRBJ2-2 and V is TRBV2; TRBD2 aligns across 12 bases. The germline V gene encodes CDR1 SNHLY and CDR2 FYNNEI. The CDR3 is 14 residues long. J was trimmed by 6 bases and V by 6 bases; bases with no gene match: 2. For the CDR3, the DNA is TGTGCCAGCAGACCTAGCGGGGGGGCCGGGGAGCTGTTTTTT. Residues: CASRPSGGAGELFF.

The chain has TRBV2 and TRBJ2-7; 8 nucleotides match TRBD2. This CDR3 has 13 amino acids. Looked up from germline, CDR1 is SNHLY and CDR2 is FYNNEI. The J segment lost 2 bases and the V segment lost 8 bases, leaving 5 bases of the junction unmatched. CDR3 residues: CASRSGATYEQYF. The DNA of the CDR3 is TGTGCCAGCCGTAGCGGGGCGACCTACGAGCAGTACTTC.

J is TRBJ2-2 and V is TRBV11-2; no clear D gene. The CDR3 covers 15 residues. The V end lost 0 bases, the J end lost 1 base, and 6 bases lay between the germline ends. CDR1 and CDR2 (germline): SGHAT, FQNNGV. The CDR3: CASSLDRQNTGELFF. CDR3 nucleotides: TGTGCCAGCAGCTTAGATCGACAGAACACCGGGGAGCTGTTTTTT.